This is a list of T cell receptor beta chains from one sample in a study of T cells in Graves' hyperthyroidism and ophthalmopathy. TCRdb called the multiplex PCR reads again in MiXCR, with one record for every CDR3 protein. The table has approximately 510,000 distinct CDR3 sequences, less than 25% seen once. The specimen was blood. These receptors were taken from a man aged 18 to 29 with Graves' hyperthyroidism. The CDR3 runs from the conserved cysteine through the conserved F or W. The D gene is left open where the match is weak. For some rows the clone size is stated as once, few or many, or as a class when expanded; others skip it.

NA	13	TRBJ2-7	TRBV29-1	many	CSVATGRTYEQYF	TGCAGCGTTGCTACGGGAAGGACCTACGAGCAGTACTTC
NA	13	TRBJ1-5	TRBV6-1	many	CASSRGLNQPQHF	TGTGCCAGCAGTCGTGGACTCAATCAGCCCCAGCATTTT
NA	12	TRBJ2-2	TRBV2	many	CATIGATGELFF	TGTGCCACCATCGGAGCCACCGGGGAGCTGTTTTTT
NA	14	TRBJ2-5	TRBV7-8	many	CASSSRPGQETQYF	TGTGCCAGCAGCTCCCGACCGGGGCAAGAGACCCAGTACTTC
NA	14	TRBJ1-1	TRBV5-1	many	CASSGPGWGTEAFF	TGCGCCAGCAGCGGGCCGGGGTGGGGAACTGAAGCTTTCTTT
NA	13	TRBJ1-5	TRBV28	NA	CASMVAGNQPQHF	TGTGCCAGCATGGTGGCCGGGAATCAGCCCCAGCATTTT
NA	14	TRBJ2-6	TRBV19	many	CASSTGSGANVLTF	TGTGCCAGTAGTACAGGGTCTGGGGCCAACGTCCTGACTTTC
TRBD1	15	TRBJ1-2	TRBV12-3/TRBV12-4	NA	CASSSWTGGVHGYTF	TGTGCCAGCAGTTCATGGACAGGGGGCGTCCATGGCTACACCTTC
TRBD1	16	TRBJ2-2	TRBV24-1	many	CATADRGETNTGELFF	TGTGCCACGGCGGACAGGGGCGAGACGAACACCGGGGAGCTGTTTTTT
NA	13	TRBJ1-1	TRBV6-5	many	CASSVLRDTEAFF	TGTGCCAGCAGTGTACTGCGGGACACTGAAGCTTTCTTT
NA	15	TRBJ1-5	TRBV6-1	few	CASTPGAGGNQPQHF	TGTGCCAGCACCCCGGGGGCCGGGGGCAATCAGCCCCAGCATTTT
NA	17	TRBJ2-6	TRBV27	many	CASSFWGSRSGANVLTF	TGTGCCAGCAGTTTCTGGGGATCTCGCTCTGGGGCCAACGTCCTGACTTTC
TRBD1	12	TRBJ1-2	TRBV30	many	CAFSTGVHGYTF	TGTGCCTTCTCGACAGGGGTCCATGGCTACACCTTC
NA	17	TRBJ1-6	TRBV6-1	NA	CASSPTRSGGNNSPLHF	TGTGCCAGCAGCCCCACTCGTTCGGGGGGTAATAATTCACCCCTCCACTTT
NA	16	TRBJ1-6	TRBV6-1	many	CASSEVDPGRGSPLHF	TGTGCCAGCAGTGAAGTGGACCCGGGTCGTGGTTCACCCCTCCACTTT
TRBD1	16	TRBJ1-3	TRBV18	NA	CASSPNAGTDGNTIYF	TGTGCCAGCTCACCTAACGCCGGGACAGATGGAAACACCATATATTTT
NA	14	TRBJ2-7	TRBV6-2/TRBV6-3	few	CASGIGGQRYEQYF	TGTGCCAGCGGCATCGGGGGTCAACGCTACGAGCAGTACTTC
TRBD1	14	TRBJ1-3	TRBV12-3/TRBV12-4	many	CASRWTGDGNTIYF	TGTGCCAGCAGATGGACAGGTGATGGAAACACCATATATTTT
NA	17	TRBJ2-7	TRBV6-2/TRBV6-3	many	CASSYSLRVAETYEQYF	TGTGCCAGCAGTTACTCGCTCAGGGTAGCGGAGACCTACGAGCAGTACTTC
NA	13	TRBJ2-7	TRBV20-1	many	CSASTGSSYEQYF	TGCAGTGCCTCTACAGGGTCCTCCTACGAGCAGTACTTC
NA	15	TRBJ2-7	TRBV24-1	many	CATSDPYGGVDEQYF	TGTGCCACCAGTGATCCTTACGGCGGGGTGGACGAGCAGTACTTC
NA	15	TRBJ1-2	TRBV6-5	many	CASSYGRQPGYGYTF	TGTGCCAGCAGTTACGGTCGGCAGCCGGGCTATGGCTACACCTTC
TRBD1	15	TRBJ2-7	TRBV9	NA	CASSVDGTGDGEQYF	TGTGCCAGCAGCGTAGATGGGACAGGGGATGGCGAGCAGTACTTC
NA	18	TRBJ1-2	TRBV6-2/TRBV6-3	many	CASSRPRTFTVDRGGYTF	TGTGCCAGCAGCCGTCCCCGAACTTTTACTGTAGATCGAGGGGGCTACACCTTC
TRBD1	14	TRBJ1-2	TRBV12-3/TRBV12-4	NA	CASRPAGQGYGYTF	TGTGCCAGCAGGCCCGCGGGACAGGGGTATGGCTACACCTTC
NA	13	TRBJ1-2	TRBV20-1	many	CSARPPDLYGYTF	TGCAGTGCTAGACCCCCCGATCTCTATGGCTACACCTTC
NA	15	TRBJ2-2	TRBV7-9	many	CASSLVGRWTGELFF	TGTGCCAGCAGCTTAGTCGGACGATGGACCGGGGAGCTGTTTTTT
NA	13	TRBJ2-7	TRBV29-1	many	CSVCPGWPCEQYF	TGCAGCGTTTGTCCGGGGTGGCCTTGCGAGCAGTACTTC
TRBD1	15	TRBJ2-5	TRBV7-9	NA	CASSLVNRGKETQYF	TGTGCCAGCAGCTTAGTAAACAGGGGGAAAGAGACCCAGTACTTC
NA	17	TRBJ2-4	TRBV28	few	CASSLLWGGLGKNIQYF	TGTGCCAGCAGTTTATTATGGGGGGGCTTAGGCAAAAACATTCAGTACTTC
NA	16	TRBJ2-2	TRBV4-2	many	CASSQDVLTNTGELFF	TGTGCCAGCAGCCAAGATGTCCTTACGAACACCGGGGAGCTGTTTTTT
NA	14	TRBJ2-7	TRBV28	many	CASSFDQSSYEQYF	TGTGCCAGCAGTTTTGACCAGAGCTCCTACGAGCAGTACTTC
TRBD1	16	TRBJ2-5	TRBV7-9	many	CASLGVTSDRGETQYF	TGTGCCAGCTTAGGGGTCACCTCCGACAGGGGGGAGACCCAGTACTTC
TRBD2	16	TRBJ2-2	TRBV12-3/TRBV12-4	NA	CASSLRAGRGTGELFF	TGTGCCAGCAGTTTACGGGCGGGGAGGGGCACCGGGGAGCTGTTTTTT
NA	13	TRBJ1-1	TRBV15	many	CATSDSMNTEAFF	TGTGCCACCAGCGATAGTATGAACACTGAAGCTTTCTTT
NA	14	TRBJ1-2	TRBV7-9	many	CASSSNGVLYGYTF	TGTGCCAGCAGTTCAAACGGCGTCCTATATGGCTACACCTTC
TRBD1	14	TRBJ1-2	TRBV5-1	many	CASSLPGGEDGYTF	TGCGCCAGCAGCTTGCCAGGGGGCGAAGATGGCTACACCTTC
NA	14	TRBJ2-7	TRBV28	NA	CVSSWAPSDYEQYF	TGTGTCAGCAGCTGGGCCCCTAGCGACTACGAGCAGTACTTC
TRBD1	15	TRBJ2-7	TRBV6-2/TRBV6-3	many	CASSKLRQGGYEQYF	TGTGCCAGCAGTAAACTCCGACAGGGTGGCTACGAGCAGTACTTC
TRBD1	16	TRBJ1-1	TRBV5-1	many	CASSRKLPGGNTEAFF	TGCGCCAGCAGTCGAAAATTACCAGGGGGGAACACTGAAGCTTTCTTT
NA	12	TRBJ1-3	TRBV20-1	many	CSARGGENTIYF	TGCAGTGCTAGAGGGGGCGAGAACACCATATATTTT
NA	12	TRBJ1-1	TRBV6-1	few	CASTGPRTEAFF	TGTGCCAGCACCGGACCAAGGACTGAAGCTTTCTTT
NA	15	TRBJ2-2	TRBV20-1	few	CSAAGGIYPSGELFF	TGCAGTGCCGCAGGGGGGATTTACCCATCCGGGGAGCTGTTTTTT
NA	13	TRBJ2-5	TRBV2	few	CASKRGNQETQYF	TGTGCCAGCAAGAGAGGCAACCAAGAGACCCAGTACTTC
NA	15	TRBJ1-2	TRBV12-3/TRBV12-4	NA	CASSWELSSNYGYTF	TGTGCCAGCAGTTGGGAGTTATCCTCTAACTATGGCTACACCTTC